This TCR beta chain came from a study of T cell responses to AZD1222 COVID-19 vaccine. Study-wide findings and caveats: The reported proportion of spike-specific TCRs targeting unmutated variant regions was nearly half. Seropositive AZD1222 recipients at baseline numbered only 6 or 7.

CDR3 length equals 14 residues. V shed 4 bases, J shed 2 bases, and the junction held 4 bases outside the gene matches. Per the germline V gene, CDR1 is SGHDT and CDR2 is YYEEEE. As regards this clone: Its antigen is not identified.

Assay used: immunoSEQ multiplex PCR; TCRdb lists only in-frame clones, some missing. The data contain some 150,000 clones, about 93% of them singletons. Sequencing was performed on peripheral blood, taken on day 0 of AZD1222 vaccination. This clonotype was obtained from an adult in good health. This chain uses TRBV5-6 with TRBJ2-7, with 9 positions matching TRBD1. CDR3 sequence (DNA): TGTGCCAGCAGCCCGGGACAGGGCGCCTACGAGCAGTACTTC. Its translation: CASSPGQGAYEQYF. The full variable domain, with the rest looked up from reference TRBV5-6 and TRBJ2-7, is DAGVTQSPTHLIKTRGQQVTLRCSPKSGHDTVSWYQQALGQGPQFIFQYYEEEERQRGNFPDRFSGHQFPNYSSELNVNALLLGDSALYLCASSPGQGAYEQYFGPGTRLTVT.